The 21 T cell receptor beta chains reported below all come from one sample, sequenced in a study of cytomegalovirus exposure and HLA in healthy donors (dated by TCRdb to 2016 to 2017). To prepare the library, the immunoSEQ multiplex PCR assay was applied. For the multiplex PCR, a mixture combining 60 forward primers for TCR Vbeta segments and 13 reverse primers for TCR Jbeta segments was used. Drawn from immuneACCESS, this table holds only the in-frame rearrangements with V and J called that TCRdb kept. Clones are partly lost; checked studies trace under half to an unresolved V gene and leave the rest unexplained. The table for this sample lists over 150,000 clones; 75% to 85% of them were counted only once. The top ten clones comprise roughly 7.7% of the sample. The specimen sequenced was PBMCs. The origin of the receptors is a man aged 25 to 45 in good health and CMV-seropositive.

This sequence joins TRBV4-1 and TRBJ2-7; 7 bases agree with TRBD2. V was pared by 1 base and J by 5 bases, with 11 bases of the junction left unmatched. CDR1 MGHRA and CDR2 YSYEKL come from the germline V gene. This CDR3 has 16 amino acids. Written as DNA, the CDR3 is TGCGCCAGCAGCCAAGCCCCCTTGGCGGGAGTTAACGAGCAGTACTTC. This codes for CASSQAPLAGVNEQYF.

Concerning this clone: A read error may account for a junction end that differs from germline. The chain combines TRBV14 with TRBJ1-1; TRBD1 aligns across 7 bases. Germline V CDR1 and CDR2: SGHDN, FVKESK. The CDR3 consists of 14 residues. CDR3 amino acids: CASRKQGGTGEASF. In DNA, the CDR3 is TGTGCCAGCAGAAAACAAGGGGGCACTGGGGAAGCTTCCTTT.

This clone was counted a few times. Here the CDR3 DNA reads TGTGCCAGCAGCAGGGAGGCACAGGGGGCCGGTGAGCAGTTCTTC. Amino acids: CASSREAQGAGEQFF. The rearrangement uses TRBV5-5 and TRBJ2-1; 9 bases align to TRBD1. V lost 4 bases to trimming and J lost 9 bases; unmatched junction nucleotides: 11. Germline V CDR1 and CDR2: SGHKS, YYEKEE (reference sequence). The CDR3 runs 15 residues.

This chain links TRBV29-1 with TRBJ2-5, with D perhaps TRBD1 (6 bases). V was clipped by 3 bases and J by 5 bases, with 13 bases between them. Germline V CDR1 and CDR2: SQVTM, ANQGSEA. The CDR3 totals 13 residues. The CDR3 reads CSVDKGDRETQYF. In DNA, the CDR3 is TGCAGCGTTGATAAGGGGGATAGGGAGACCCAGTACTTC.

V gene TRBV9 combines with J gene TRBJ1-1; no definite D call. This CDR3 spans 14 amino acids. Deletions cut 4 bases from V and 0 bases from J, with 10 bases between. Germline V gene lookup returns CDR1 SGDLS and CDR2 YYNGEE. CDR3 coding DNA: TGTGCCAGCAGCCCCAGTGCCCTGAACACTGAAGCTTTCTTT. As protein: CASSPSALNTEAFF.

The CDR3 coding sequence is TGTGCCAGCAGTTACTCGGGGTCAGGGCAGACCCAGTACTTC. Translating gives CASSYSGSGQTQYF. V is TRBV6-5 and J is TRBJ2-5; possible D gene TRBD1, 5 bases. There are 14 residues in the CDR3. CDR1 is MNHEY, CDR2 SVGAGI, per germline. V lost 0 bases, J lost 6 bases, and 11 bases lay in between.

The chain carries TRBV2 and TRBJ2-2; 11 bases agree with TRBD2. V shed 7 bases, J shed 7 bases, and the junction held 5 bases outside the gene matches. This CDR3 is built from 14 residues. CDR1 and CDR2 (germline): SNHLY, FYNNEI. The CDR3 loop reads CASTSGGPGGELFF. The CDR3, as DNA: TGTGCCAGCACTAGCGGGGGGCCAGGCGGGGAGCTGTTTTTT.

The chain couples TRBV6-6 to TRBJ2-7; TRBD2 matches at 7 bases. This CDR3 has 15 residues. V dropped 6 bases and J dropped 0; count of bases not matched to a gene: 8. Germline CDR1 is MNHNY and CDR2 is SVGAGI (reference sequence). The CDR3 region is CASRRTSASSYEQYF. In DNA form, the CDR3 reads TGTGCCAGCAGACGTACTAGCGCCAGCTCCTACGAGCAGTACTTC.

V usage is TRBV5-6 and J usage is TRBJ2-2; D is possibly TRBD2 (5 bases). Germline lookup yields CDR1 SGHDT and CDR2 YYEEEE. V was pared by 4 bases and J by 7 bases, with 17 bases between. CDR3 size: 15 residues. CDR3 sequence reads: CASSPRERAGGELFF. The CDR3 DNA follows: TGTGCCAGCAGCCCGAGGGAAAGGGCGGGCGGGGAGCTGTTTTTT.

The chain couples TRBV28 to TRBJ2-1, with D tentatively TRBD2 (5 bases). The CDR3 runs 15 residues. CDR1 is MDHEN, CDR2 SYDVKM, per germline. The germline V and J ends were trimmed by 5 bases and 2 bases, with 13 bases remaining between them. As DNA, the CDR3 is TGTGCCAGCAGTCCTGGGAGTAGGGCCTACAATGAGCAGTTCTTC. Residues: CASSPGSRAYNEQFF.

The J gene is TRBJ2-2, the V gene TRBV30, with TRBD2 identical over 7 bases. Germline values: CDR1 GTSNPN, CDR2 SVGIG (reference sequence). The length of the CDR3 is 17 residues. J gave up 4 bases and V 4 bases, and 15 bases lay outside the gene matches. The CDR3, as DNA: TGTGCCTGGAATCGCGGGGGACTCCTGGCGGGCACCGGGGAGCTGTTTTTT. This sequence encodes CAWNRGGLLAGTGELFF.

This clone appeared a single time. This chain links TRBV4-1 with TRBJ1-2; 12 nucleotides agree with TRBD1. V shed 4 bases and J 5 bases; nucleotides not matched to a gene: 2. From germline, CDR1 is MGHRA and CDR2 YSYEKL. The CDR3 loop spans 14 amino acids. CDR3 bases: TGCGCCAGCAGCCCGGGACAGGGGGCGTATGGCTACACCTTC. Amino acid sequence: CASSPGQGAYGYTF.

This chain uses TRBV2 with TRBJ2-7; maybe TRBD1 (6 bases). Trimming stripped 1 base from V and 2 bases from J, with 12 bases between. The CDR3 spans 15 residues. Looked up from germline, CDR1 is SNHLY and CDR2 is FYNNEI. The CDR3 protein is CASSEGQGQAYEQYF. DNA of the CDR3: TGTGCCAGCAGTGAAGGTCAGGGACAAGCCTACGAGCAGTACTTC.

This chain connects TRBV12-5 to TRBJ2-2; D perhaps matches TRBD1 (5 bases). The CDR3 runs 16 residues. CDR1 is LGHNT, CDR2 FRNRAP, per germline. V was clipped by 2 bases and J by 1 base, with 11 bases between them. CDR3 in DNA: TGTGCTAGTGGTTTGCCGATGGGGCTGAACACCGGGGAGCTGTTTTTT. As protein: CASGLPMGLNTGELFF. The full variable domain, in which reference TRBV12-5 and TRBJ2-2 provide the parts outside the CDR3, is DARVTQTPRHKVTEMGQEVTMRCQPILGHNTVFWYRQTMMQGLELLAYFRNRAPLDDSGMPKDRFSAEMPDATLATLKIQPSEPRDSAVYFCASGLPMGLNTGELFFGEGSRLTVL.

This chain uses TRBV30 with TRBJ2-1; D might be TRBD2 (6 bases). The CDR3 has 16 residues. Germline V gene lookup returns CDR1 GTSNPN and CDR2 SVGIG (reference sequence). V was clipped by 0 bases and J by 7 bases, with 19 bases between them. The chain's CDR3 is CAWSVASGGSSNEQFF. For the CDR3, the DNA is TGTGCCTGGAGTGTGGCGAGCGGAGGGTCGTCAAATGAGCAGTTCTTC.

CDR3 loop: CASSLSTADVYGYTF. The DNA of the CDR3 is TGTGCCAGCAGCTTATCCACAGCGGACGTCTATGGCTACACCTTC. The J gene is TRBJ1-2, the V gene TRBV7-6; D gene ambiguous. CDR3 size: 15 residues. In germline, CDR1 is SGHVS, CDR2 FNYEAQ. The ends were cut back, 2 bases at V and 4 bases at J, with 14 bases in the middle.

The chain's CDR3 is CASSPPGQMYEQYF. CDR3 bases: TGTGCCAGCAGCCCGCCCGGACAGATGTACGAGCAGTACTTC. The rearrangement joins TRBV5-4 to TRBJ2-7; the D gene is possibly TRBD1 (6 bases). Germline V gene data show CDR1 as SGHNT and CDR2 as YYREEE (reference sequence). There are 14 residues in the CDR3. V was cut by 4 bases and J by 4 bases, with 15 bases left in between.

This clone was seen more than once but under ten times. The V call is TRBV30, the J call TRBJ1-5, with a tentative D call TRBD1 (5 bases). The CDR3 is made up of 17 amino acids. V was trimmed by 3 bases and J by 1 base, leaving 19 bases between them. Germline CDR1 reads GTSNPN; CDR2 reads SVGIG (reference sequence). CDR3 DNA sequence: TGTGCCTGGAGCATAGCCAGGGATCAACCAAGCAATCAGCCCCAGCATTTT. This codes for CAWSIARDQPSNQPQHF.

CDR3 DNA sequence: TGTGCCAGCAGTGCAACAGACAGGGGGAGGGCGCAGTACTTC. This codes for CASSATDRGRAQYF. The V call is TRBV6-5, the J call TRBJ2-5; TRBD1 matches at 9 bases. J gave up 11 bases and V 5 bases, and 12 bases lay outside the gene matches. Germline values: CDR1 MNHEY, CDR2 SVGAGI. This CDR3 has 14 amino acids.

The V gene is TRBV6-5, the J gene TRBJ2-1; the D gene is possibly TRBD1 (5 bases). Germline V gene lookup returns CDR1 MNHEY and CDR2 SVGAGI. V lost 2 bases to trimming and J lost 11 bases, with 10 bases between them. The CDR3 totals 12 residues. For the CDR3, the DNA is TGTGCCAGCAGTTACCCGGCAGGGCAGCAGTTCTTC. Encoded protein: CASSYPAGQQFF.

The chain couples TRBV5-5 to TRBJ1-3, with TRBD1 identical over 9 bases. The germline CDR1 and CDR2 sequences are SGHKS and YYEKEE (reference sequence). The V gene end was trimmed by 4 bases and the J gene end by 2 bases; junction bases not matched to a gene: 4. The CDR3 extends over 15 amino acids. The CDR3 nucleotides are TGTGCCAGCAGCGCCACAGGGGGCCCTGGAAACACCATATATTTT. Translation gives CASSATGGPGNTIYF.